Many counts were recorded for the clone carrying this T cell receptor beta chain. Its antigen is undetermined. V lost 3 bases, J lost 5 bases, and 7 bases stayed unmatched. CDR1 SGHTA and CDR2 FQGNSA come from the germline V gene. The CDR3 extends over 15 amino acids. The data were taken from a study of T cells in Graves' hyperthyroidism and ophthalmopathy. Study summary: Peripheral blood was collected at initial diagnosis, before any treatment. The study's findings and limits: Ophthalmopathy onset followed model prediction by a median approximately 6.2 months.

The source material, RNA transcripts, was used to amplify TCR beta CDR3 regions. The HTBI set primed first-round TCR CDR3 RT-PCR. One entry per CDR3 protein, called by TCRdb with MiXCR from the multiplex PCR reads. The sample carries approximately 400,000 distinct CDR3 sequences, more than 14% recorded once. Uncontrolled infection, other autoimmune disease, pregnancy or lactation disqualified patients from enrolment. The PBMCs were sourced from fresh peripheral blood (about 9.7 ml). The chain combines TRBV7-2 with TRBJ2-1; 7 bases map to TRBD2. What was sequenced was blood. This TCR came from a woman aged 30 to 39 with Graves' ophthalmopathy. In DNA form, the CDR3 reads TGTGCCAGCAGCTTCTTCTTGCGGGGGAACAATGAGCAGTTCTTC. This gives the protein CASSFFLRGNNEQFF.